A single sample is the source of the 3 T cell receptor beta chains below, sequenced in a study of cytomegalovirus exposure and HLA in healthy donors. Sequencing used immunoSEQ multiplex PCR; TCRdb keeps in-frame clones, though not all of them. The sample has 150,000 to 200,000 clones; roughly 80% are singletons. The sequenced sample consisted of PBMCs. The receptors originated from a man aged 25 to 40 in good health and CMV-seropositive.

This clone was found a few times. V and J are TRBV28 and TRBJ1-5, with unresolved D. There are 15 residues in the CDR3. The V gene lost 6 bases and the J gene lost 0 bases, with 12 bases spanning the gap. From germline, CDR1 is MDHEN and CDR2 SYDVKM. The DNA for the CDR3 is TGTGCCAGCAGCTTCCGGGGATATAGCAATCAGCCCCAGCATTTT. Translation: CASSFRGYSNQPQHF.

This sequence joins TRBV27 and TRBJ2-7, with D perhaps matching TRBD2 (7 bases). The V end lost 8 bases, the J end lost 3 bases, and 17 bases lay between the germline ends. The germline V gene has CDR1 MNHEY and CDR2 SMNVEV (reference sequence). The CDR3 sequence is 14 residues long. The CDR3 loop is CASRRQGGDYEQYF. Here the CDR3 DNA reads TGTGCCAGCCGAAGACAAGGGGGGGACTACGAGCAGTACTTC.

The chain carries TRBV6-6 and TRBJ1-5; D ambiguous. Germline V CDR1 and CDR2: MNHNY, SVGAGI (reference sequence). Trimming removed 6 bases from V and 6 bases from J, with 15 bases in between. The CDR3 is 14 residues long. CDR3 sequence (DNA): TGTGCCAGCAGCCTCGGGGAGGGCCCTCAGCCCCAGCATTTT. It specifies CASSLGEGPQPQHF.